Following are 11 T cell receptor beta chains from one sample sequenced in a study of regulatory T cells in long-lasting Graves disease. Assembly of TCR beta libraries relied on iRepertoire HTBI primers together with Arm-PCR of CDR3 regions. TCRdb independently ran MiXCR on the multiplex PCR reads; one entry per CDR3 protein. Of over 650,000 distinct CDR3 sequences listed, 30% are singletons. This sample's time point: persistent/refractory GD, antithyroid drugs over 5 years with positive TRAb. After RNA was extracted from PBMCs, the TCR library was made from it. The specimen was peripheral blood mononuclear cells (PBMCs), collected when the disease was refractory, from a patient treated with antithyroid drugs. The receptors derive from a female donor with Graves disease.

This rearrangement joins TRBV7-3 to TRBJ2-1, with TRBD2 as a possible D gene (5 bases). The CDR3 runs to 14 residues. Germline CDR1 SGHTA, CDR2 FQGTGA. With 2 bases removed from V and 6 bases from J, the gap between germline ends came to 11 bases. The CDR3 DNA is TGTGCCAGCAGCTTAGGGCCGGGGTTCAATGAGCAGTTCTTC. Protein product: CASSLGPGFNEQFF.

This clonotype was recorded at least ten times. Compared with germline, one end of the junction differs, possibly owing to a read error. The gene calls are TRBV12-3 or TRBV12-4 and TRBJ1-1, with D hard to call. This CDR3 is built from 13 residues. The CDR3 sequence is CASSLSTRAGREF. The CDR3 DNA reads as TGTGCCAGCAGTCTCTCAACCCGGGCTGGGCGGGAATTT.

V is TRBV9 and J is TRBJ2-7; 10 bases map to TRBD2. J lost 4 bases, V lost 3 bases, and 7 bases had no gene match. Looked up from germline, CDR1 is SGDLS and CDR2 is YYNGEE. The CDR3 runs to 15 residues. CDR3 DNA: TGTGCCAGCAGCGCAGGAGCGGGAGGGCCGTACGAGCAGTACTTC. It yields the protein CASSAGAGGPYEQYF. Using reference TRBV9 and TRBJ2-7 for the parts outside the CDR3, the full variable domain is DSGVTQTPKHLITATGQRVTLRCSPRSGDLSVYWYQQSLDQGLQFLIQYYNGEERAKGNILERFSAQQFPDLHSELNLSSLELGDSALYFCASSAGAGGPYEQYFGPGTRLTVT.

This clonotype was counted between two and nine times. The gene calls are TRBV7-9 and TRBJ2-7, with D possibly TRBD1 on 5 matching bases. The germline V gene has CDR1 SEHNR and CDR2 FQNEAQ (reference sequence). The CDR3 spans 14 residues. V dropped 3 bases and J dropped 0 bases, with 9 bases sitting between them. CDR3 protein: CASSLTQDSYEQYF. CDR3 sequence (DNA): TGTGCCAGCAGCTTGACACAGGACTCCTACGAGCAGTACTTC.

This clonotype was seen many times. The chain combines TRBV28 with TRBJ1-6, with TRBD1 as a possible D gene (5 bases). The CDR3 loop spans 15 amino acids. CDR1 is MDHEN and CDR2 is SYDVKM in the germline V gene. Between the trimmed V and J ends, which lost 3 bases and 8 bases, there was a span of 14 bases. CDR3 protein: CASSFRSGYDSPLHF. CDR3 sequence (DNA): TGTGCCAGCAGTTTTCGATCAGGGTACGATTCACCCCTCCACTTT.

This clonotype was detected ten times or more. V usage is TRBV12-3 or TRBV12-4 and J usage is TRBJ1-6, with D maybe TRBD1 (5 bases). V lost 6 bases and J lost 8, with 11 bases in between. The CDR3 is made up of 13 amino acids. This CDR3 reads CASRATAHSPLHF. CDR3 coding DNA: TGTGCCAGCAGGGCGACAGCTCATTCACCCCTCCACTTT.

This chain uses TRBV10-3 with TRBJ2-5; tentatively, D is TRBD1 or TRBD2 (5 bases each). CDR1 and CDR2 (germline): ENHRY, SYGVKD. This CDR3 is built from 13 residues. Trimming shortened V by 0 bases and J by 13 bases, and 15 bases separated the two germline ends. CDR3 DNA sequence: TGTGCCATCAGTGAGTCGGGACCCTCGGGGAGGTACTTC. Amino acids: CAISESGPSGRYF.

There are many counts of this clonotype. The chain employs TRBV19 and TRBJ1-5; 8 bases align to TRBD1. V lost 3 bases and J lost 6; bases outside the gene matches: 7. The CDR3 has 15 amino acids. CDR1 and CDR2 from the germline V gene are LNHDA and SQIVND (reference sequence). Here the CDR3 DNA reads TGTGCCAGTAGTATTGGGACAGGTTCGGGTCAGCCCCAGCATTTT. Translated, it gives CASSIGTGSGQPQHF.

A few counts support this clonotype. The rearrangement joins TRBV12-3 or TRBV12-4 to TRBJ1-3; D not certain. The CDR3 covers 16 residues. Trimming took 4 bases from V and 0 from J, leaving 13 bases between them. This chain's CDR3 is CASSSPNSVSGNTIYF. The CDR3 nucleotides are TGTGCCAGCAGTTCACCCAACAGTGTCTCTGGAAACACCATATATTTT.

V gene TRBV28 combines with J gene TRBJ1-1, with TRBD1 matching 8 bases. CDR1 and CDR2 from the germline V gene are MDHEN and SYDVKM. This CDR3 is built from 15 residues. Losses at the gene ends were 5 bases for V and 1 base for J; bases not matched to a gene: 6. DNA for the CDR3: TGTGCCAGCAGTACCGGACAGGGATGGAACACTGAAGCTTTCTTT. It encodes CASSTGQGWNTEAFF. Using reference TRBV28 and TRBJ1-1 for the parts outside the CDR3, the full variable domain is DVKVTQSSRYLVKRTGEKVFLECVQDMDHENMFWYRQDPGLGLRLIYFSYDVKMKEKGDIPEGYSVSREKKERFSLILESASTNQTSMYLCASSTGQGWNTEAFFGQGTRLTVV.

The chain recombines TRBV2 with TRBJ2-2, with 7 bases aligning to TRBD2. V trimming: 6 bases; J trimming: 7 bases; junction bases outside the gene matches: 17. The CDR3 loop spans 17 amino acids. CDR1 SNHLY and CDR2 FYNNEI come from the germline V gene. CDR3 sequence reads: CASSFAGTSDLLGELFF. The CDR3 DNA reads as TGTGCCAGCAGCTTTGCCGGAACTAGCGACCTCCTCGGGGAGCTGTTTTTT.